The T cell receptor beta chain under discussion was sequenced for a study of CD8+CD57+ T cells in acquired aplastic anemia. At the level of the study: Sorted CD4+ and CD8+ cells gave an average of about 3 ug of DNA.

V shed 3 bases, J shed 6 bases, and the junction held 10 bases outside the gene matches. Germline-derived CDR1 and CDR2 are DFQATT and SNEGSKA (reference sequence). The length of the CDR3 is 16 residues. Patients chosen for sequencing had CD8+CD57+ cells that had expanded, as shown by flow cytometry. Genomic DNA served as template for TCR beta VDJ and CDR3 profiling. One entry per CDR3 protein, called by TCRdb with MiXCR from the reads. The profile shows about 150,000 distinct CDR3 sequences, 52% of them singletons. The specimen sequenced was sorted CD4+, CD8+, or CD8+CD57+ T cells (not recorded which) from PBMCs. The TCR originated in a human donor with aplastic anemia. J is TRBJ2-1 and V is TRBV20-1, with 11 bases that match TRBD2. The CDR3 DNA reads as TGCAGTGCTAGCGCCCTAGCGGGGGGTCCCGGCAATGAGCAGTTCTTC. Amino acid sequence: CSASALAGGPGNEQFF.